These T cell receptor beta chains were read from a single sample in a study of T cells in tuberculosis. Clones were sequenced by immunoSEQ multiplex PCR, and TCRdb holds only the in-frame ones, with some missing. The sample holds tens of thousands of clones, roughly 85% seen once. The material sequenced was PBMCs, taken at tuberculosis diagnosis. These TCRs come from an adult with tuberculosis. Both conserved end residues are part of each CDR3. D genes are given only for firm matches. Clone size appears in some rows only: once, few, many, or a class for an expanded clone.

j_call v_call d_call clone_size cdr3_aa cdr3_nt
TRBJ2-7 TRBV2 TRBD1 . CASTGNPGQGTYEQYF TGTGCCAGCACCGGAAATCCGGGACAGGGTACTTACGAGCAGTACTTC
TRBJ2-7 TRBV23-1 TRBD2 . CASSPPNHRTSGIPRVEQYF TGCGCCAGCAGTCCACCAAATCACAGGACTAGCGGGATCCCTAGGGTCGAGCAGTACTTC
TRBJ2-3 TRBV29-1 TRBD1 . CSVIMTGGLSTDTQYF TGCAGCGTCATTATGACAGGGGGCCTAAGCACAGATACGCAGTATTTT
TRBJ1-2 TRBV19 TRBD1 . CASSIRQGGYGYTF TGTGCCAGTAGCATTAGACAGGGAGGCTATGGCTACACCTTC
TRBJ1-2 TRBV19 . once CASSSWRNSGYGYTF TGTGCCAGTAGTTCATGGAGGAACAGCGGCTATGGCTACACCTTC
TRBJ2-3 TRBV19 TRBD2 . CASRGREDPTDTQYF TGTGCCAGTAGAGGACGGGAGGATCCCACAGATACGCAGTATTTT
TRBJ1-5 TRBV7-2 . . CASSLGSRDQPQHF TGTGCCAGCAGCTTAGGGTCCCGGGATCAGCCCCAGCATTTT
TRBJ2-3 TRBV5-4 . . CASSPLASSTDTQYF TGTGCCAGCAGCCCCCTAGCGTCTAGCACAGATACGCAGTATTTT
TRBJ1-2 TRBV6-5 . once CASARALRNYGYTF TGTGCCAGCGCTAGAGCGCTACGAAACTATGGCTACACCTTC
TRBJ1-1 TRBV27 TRBD1 once CASSRNRGGAEAFF TGTGCCAGCAGTAGAAACAGGGGGGGGGCTGAAGCTTTCTTT
TRBJ1-2 TRBV10-3 . . CAISEDPLTGGYTF TGTGCCATCAGTGAAGACCCTTTGACGGGAGGCTACACCTTC
TRBJ2-1 TRBV13 TRBD1 . CASSTQGAPYNEQFF TGTGCCAGCAGCACACAGGGGGCCCCCTACAATGAGCAGTTCTTC
TRBJ1-1 TRBV10-3 TRBD1 . CAISERQGANAFF TGTGCCATCAGTGAGAGGCAGGGGGCGAATGCTTTCTTT
TRBJ2-7 TRBV2 . few CASSEFWSAGVNYEQYF TGTGCCAGCAGTGAATTCTGGAGTGCAGGGGTGAATTACGAGCAGTACTTC
TRBJ2-1 TRBV19 TRBD2 . CASSVEAGVLHEQFF TGTGCCAGTAGTGTTGAAGCGGGAGTGCTACATGAGCAGTTCTTC
TRBJ2-3 TRBV11-2 TRBD1 . CASNIQGATDTQYF TGTGCCAGCAATATACAGGGGGCTACAGATACGCAGTATTTT
TRBJ1-4 TRBV4-3 . . CASSLQGSGVEKLFF TGCGCCAGCAGCCTCCAGGGGTCAGGAGTGGAAAAACTGTTTTTT
TRBJ1-5 TRBV29-1 TRBD1 . CSVAGGRSQPQHF TGCAGCGTTGCAGGGGGTAGGAGTCAGCCCCAGCATTTT
TRBJ2-5 TRBV2 . . CASSEGMDATQYF TGTGCCAGCAGTGAGGGCATGGATGCGACCCAGTACTTC
TRBJ2-1 TRBV27 TRBD2 . CASSGGSSYNEQFF TGTGCCAGTAGCGGGGGGAGCTCCTACAATGAGCAGTTCTTC
TRBJ1-1 TRBV18 . . CASSPTRGNTEAFF TGTGCCAGCTCACCAACAAGAGGAAACACTGAAGCTTTCTTT
TRBJ1-3 TRBV6-5 . . CASSYGQTSSGNTIYF TGTGCCAGCAGTTACGGACAGACGAGCTCTGGAAACACCATATATTTT
TRBJ2-3 TRBV4-1 . . CASSQDPGRRSDTQYF TGCGCCAGCAGCCAAGATCCAGGCAGGAGGTCCGATACGCAGTATTTT
TRBJ2-3 TRBV7-9 . . CASSPRARGTGATDTQYF TGTGCCAGCAGCCCCAGGGCCCGAGGAACAGGAGCCACAGATACGCAGTATTTT
TRBJ1-5 TRBV6-6 . . CASDEGNQPQHF TGTGCCAGCGACGAGGGCAATCAGCCCCAGCATTTT
TRBJ2-5 TRBV2 TRBD2 . CASSLTGLAKETQYF TGTGCCAGCAGCCTCACGGGACTAGCGAAAGAGACCCAGTACTTC
TRBJ2-7 TRBV6-1 TRBD1 . CASIYRTGGAYEQYF TGTGCCAGCATTTATCGGACAGGGGGCGCCTACGAGCAGTACTTC
TRBJ2-7 TRBV4-1 TRBD1 . CASSQEQWTGQAYEQYF TGCGCCAGCAGCCAAGAACAATGGACAGGACAAGCCTACGAGCAGTACTTC
TRBJ2-1 TRBV9 . . CASSVVGGAANEQFF TGTGCCAGCAGCGTAGTTGGGGGGGCGGCCAATGAGCAGTTCTTC
TRBJ2-6 TRBV4-2 . . CASSQDPVGVGGANVLTF TGTGCCAGCAGCCAAGATCCCGTAGGGGTTGGCGGGGCCAACGTCCTGACTTTC
TRBJ1-5 TRBV4-1 . once CASSQDGGGNNQPQHF TGCGCCAGCAGCCAAGATGGGGGGGGAAACAATCAGCCCCAGCATTTT
TRBJ2-7 TRBV28 . . CASIRSSGAPYEQYF TGTGCCAGCATACGATCCTCAGGCGCGCCGTACGAGCAGTACTTC
TRBJ2-7 TRBV6-5 . . CACRDSAREQYF TGTGCCTGCCGGGACTCCGCTCGGGAGCAGTACTTC
TRBJ1-4 TRBV4-1 . . CASSVAEGEKLFF TGCGCCAGCAGCGTGGCCGAGGGTGAAAAACTGTTTTTT
TRBJ2-3 TRBV5-1 TRBD2 . CASSQTSGITDTQYF TGCGCCAGCAGCCAAACTAGCGGTATCACAGATACGCAGTATTTT
TRBJ1-2 TRBV6-5 . . CASRRGAYNYGYTF TGTGCCAGCCGGCGGGGGGCCTACAACTATGGCTACACCTTC
TRBJ2-1 TRBV5-8 . . CASSLGRALSNEQFF TGTGCCAGCAGCTTGGGGAGGGCCCTCTCCAATGAGCAGTTCTTC
TRBJ1-2 TRBV5-4 TRBD1 few CASRQGTGLNYGYTF TGTGCCAGCAGGCAGGGGACAGGGTTGAACTATGGCTACACCTTC
TRBJ1-4 TRBV18 TRBD1 . CASSLLTGGGEKLFF TGTGCCAGCTCACTCCTGACAGGGGGCGGTGAAAAACTGTTTTTT
TRBJ2-7 TRBV18 TRBD1 few CASSHGTAEQYF TGTGCCAGCTCCCATGGGACAGCAGAGCAGTACTTC
TRBJ2-5 TRBV19 TRBD1 . CASSYRGETQYF TGTGCCAGTAGTTACAGGGGAGAGACCCAGTACTTC